This is a list of T cell receptor beta chains from one sample in a study of beta chain features in type 1 diabetes. The repertoire was sequenced with immunoSEQ multiplex PCR; TCRdb's copy has only in-frame clones and lacks some. The data show 600,000 to 700,000 clones, with around an eighth seen just once and around 0.12% held by the top ten. Sequencing input: naive CD4+ T cells from blood. The receptor set was obtained from a man younger than 45 with type 1 diabetes. CDR3s include the opening cysteine and the closing phenylalanine or tryptophan. D genes are given only for firm matches. The size field is filled for only some rows; it gives once, few, many or a size class.

>NA|TRBV5-6|NA|TRBJ1-2
TGTGCCAGCAGCCCGTCCCCCGGTTGGGGCTACACCTTC
CASSPSPGWGYTF
>NA|TRBV4-2|NA|TRBJ2-2
TGTGCCAGCAGCCGTTTGCCCGGGACAACAACCGGGGAGCTGTTTTTT
CASSRLPGTTTGELFF
>NA|TRBV4-2|NA|TRBJ1-1
TGTGCCAGCAGCTTACGGACCAGCGACACTGAAGCTTTCTTT
CASSLRTSDTEAFF
>NA|TRBV25-1|few|TRBJ1-4
TGTGCCAGCAGTGAATCGGGGACCGGTAATAATGAAAAACTGTTTTTT
CASSESGTGNNEKLFF
>TRBD1|TRBV19|few|TRBJ2-2
TGTGCCATCCAGGGGGCAAGGACCGGGGAGCTGTTTTTT
CAIQGARTGELFF
>TRBD2|TRBV27|NA|TRBJ2-3
TGTGCCAGCAGTTTACGGACTAGCGGGGAAGGGTCGCAGTATTTT
CASSLRTSGEGSQYF
>TRBD1|TRBV6-1|once|TRBJ1-1
TGTGCCAGCAGTCCGGGACAGGAGGTCACTGAAGCTTTCTTT
CASSPGQEVTEAFF
>NA|TRBV18|few|TRBJ1-1
TGTGCCAGCTCACTCAGGCGGGCCGATGGGGTGAGCACTGAAGCTTTCTTT
CASSLRRADGVSTEAFF
>NA|TRBV5-1|NA|TRBJ2-6
TGCGCCAGCAGCTTGGATGGGGCGACCGGCAGGGCCCCCTCTGGGGCCAACGTCCTGACTTTC
CASSLDGATGRAPSGANVLTF
>NA|TRBV5-1|few|TRBJ2-2
TGCGCCAGCAGCGGGACCGGGGAGCTGTTTTTT
CASSGTGELFF
>NA|TRBV18|NA|TRBJ2-2
TGTGCCAGCTCACCACAGGGCCCGAAGAACACCGGGGAGCTGTTTTTT
CASSPQGPKNTGELFF
>NA|TRBV10-3|few|TRBJ2-1
TGTGCCATCAGTGTTGTGGACGGGACCTACAATGAGCAGTTCTTC
CAISVVDGTYNEQFF
>NA|TRBV27|few|TRBJ1-5
TGTGCCAGCAGTTTAAAATTGGCAGGGTATGACCAGCCCCAGCATTTT
CASSLKLAGYDQPQHF
>NA|TRBV7-2|few|TRBJ1-2
TGTGCCAGCAGTTCCACTTATGCCCAGGAGGGCTATGGCTACACCTTC
CASSSTYAQEGYGYTF
>TRBD1|TRBV13|NA|TRBJ1-1
TGTGTCAGCAGCGTGGACAGGGCTCACACTGAAGCTTTCTTT
CVSSVDRAHTEAFF
>NA|TRBV5-4|NA|TRBJ1-2
TGTGCCAGCAGCTTGGCTAGGGTGGAGTATGGCTACACCTTC
CASSLARVEYGYTF